The T cell receptor (beta chain) under discussion was sequenced for a study of identical twins. Study-level results: Possibly, invariant MAIT and iNKT cells partly confounded zero-insertion analyses.

TCRdb analysed the 5' RACE reads with MiXCR anew, one entry per CDR3 protein. The table lists around 690,000 distinct CDR3 sequences, 21% of them singletons. This clonotype showed up just a few times. Its antigen is unknown. V lost 6 bases and J 8 bases, leaving 11 bases between the germline ends. CDR1 and CDR2 (germline): SGHDT, YYEEEE. This CDR3 is built from 12 residues. This sample was shared with a second study, whose subject was T cells expressing NK-cell markers. As that study records: Restriction of the sorted population to alpha-beta TCR T cells was achieved in several experiments with an anti-gamma-delta TCR antibody. Dominant NKG2C+ clonotypes in a handful of donors made up roughly 1.0-7.0% of CD8+ T cells.

Input material: PBMCs. The clonotype comes from a young woman in good health. V gene TRBV5-6 combines with J gene TRBJ2-2; no definite D call. For the CDR3, the DNA is TGTGCCAGCACCCGATCCAGGGGGGAGCTGTTTTTT. It specifies CASTRSRGELFF.